The 21 T cell receptor beta chains below were found in one sample sequenced in a study of blood T cell repertoires in COVID-19. Some clones are missing from TCRdb's copy, which holds only in-frame ones; the method was immunoSEQ multiplex PCR. The sample contains some 260,000 clones, 70% to 90% of which appear only once. Sequenced sample: PBMCs or T cells enriched from blood (not recorded which). Source of these receptors: a man in his forties or fifties who had recovered from COVID-19.

The genes are TRBV18 and TRBJ2-5; 7 bases are shared with TRBD2. Germline CDR1 KGHSH, CDR2 LQKENI. CDR3 size: 13 residues. Trimming removed 3 bases from V and 7 bases from J; junction bases left unmatched: 5. The CDR3 region is CASSPPGTMTQYF. The CDR3 DNA is TGTGCCAGCTCACCTCCAGGGACTATGACCCAGTACTTC. Full variable domain (rest looked up from reference TRBV18 and TRBJ2-5): NAGVMQNPRHLVRRRGQEARLRCSPMKGHSHVYWYRQLPEEGLKFMVYLQKENIIDESGMPKERFSAEFPKEGPSILRIQQVVRGDSAAYFCASSPPGTMTQYFGPGTRLLVL.

This sequence joins TRBV28 and TRBJ2-7; D call uncertain. This CDR3 comprises 13 residues. The V gene's germline CDR1 is MDHEN and CDR2 SYDVKM. The V end was cut by 1 base, the J end by 6 bases, with 10 bases between. The CDR3 DNA reads TGTGCCAGCAGTTTATTATCCAGGCCCGAGCAGTACTTC. This encodes CASSLLSRPEQYF. Full variable domain (outside the CDR3, taken from reference TRBV28 and TRBJ2-7): DVKVTQSSRYLVKRTGEKVFLECVQDMDHENMFWYRQDPGLGLRLIYFSYDVKMKEKGDIPEGYSVSREKKERFSLILESASTNQTSMYLCASSLLSRPEQYFGPGTRLTVT.

V is TRBV2 and J is TRBJ1-5; D may be TRBD1 (5 bases). V was clipped by 5 bases and J by 2 bases, with 7 bases between them. Germline CDR1 SNHLY, CDR2 FYNNEI. This CDR3 has 13 residues. CDR3 loop: CASSLQGNQPQHF. The CDR3 coding sequence is TGTGCCAGCAGTCTACAGGGCAATCAGCCCCAGCATTTT.

The CDR3 DNA is TGTGCCAGCACTACCGGACAGGGAAGCATTTACGAGCAGTACTTC. Translated, it gives CASTTGQGSIYEQYF. V usage is TRBV6-5 and J usage is TRBJ2-7, with TRBD1 matching over 8 bases. The CDR3 consists of 15 residues. With 7 bases clipped from V and 4 bases from J, the junction kept 12 bases outside the gene matches. The V gene's germline CDR1 is MNHEY and CDR2 SVGAGI.

The chain is built from TRBV7-2 and TRBJ1-5; D remains unclear. V gave up 1 base and J gave up 4 bases, with 11 bases separating them. In germline, CDR1 is SGHTA, CDR2 FQGNSA. CDR3 length equals 15 residues. CDR3 nucleotide sequence: TGTGCCAGCAGCTTAGTCGTCGGGAGTAATCAGCCCCAGCATTTT. Translation gives CASSLVVGSNQPQHF.

This sequence joins TRBV11-3 and TRBJ2-1, with a possible D match to TRBD2 (6 bases). V was pared by 1 base and J by 9 bases, with 13 bases between. CDR3 size: 14 residues. From germline, CDR1 is SGHNT and CDR2 YENEEA. The CDR3 loop reads CASSLVAGSGEQFF. As DNA, the CDR3 is TGTGCCAGCAGCTTAGTGGCGGGGAGCGGTGAGCAGTTCTTC.

The chain links TRBV15 to TRBJ2-1; D remains unclear. Germline values: CDR1 LNHNV, CDR2 YYDKDF (reference sequence). V gave up 1 base and J gave up 6 bases, with 7 bases separating them. This CDR3 spans 13 amino acids. CDR3 region: CATSRALGNEQFF. Written as DNA, the CDR3 is TGTGCCACCAGCAGAGCTCTCGGCAATGAGCAGTTCTTC.

The chain joins TRBV27 to TRBJ1-6; D ambiguous. The germline V gene has CDR1 MNHEY and CDR2 SMNVEV (reference sequence). V was pared by 11 bases and J by 7 bases, with 15 bases between. The CDR3 is 13 amino acids. The CDR3 DNA reads as TGTGCCGCAGGCTTAAGGCTGAATTCACCCCTCCACTTT. It encodes CAAGLRLNSPLHF.

The CDR3 bases are TGTGCCAGCAGTTTAAGCGGCACGCACTCTGGAAACACCATATATTTT. As protein: CASSLSGTHSGNTIYF. J is TRBJ1-3 and V is TRBV27, with D unresolved. The CDR3 covers 16 residues. Per the germline V gene, CDR1 is MNHEY and CDR2 is SMNVEV (reference sequence). V was clipped by 2 bases and J by 0 bases, with 11 bases between them.

The chain has TRBV9 and TRBJ2-2; D perhaps matches TRBD2 (6 bases). The CDR3 contains 14 residues. Between the trimmed V and J ends, which lost 4 bases and 6 bases, there was a span of 13 bases. Germline CDR1 reads SGDLS; CDR2 reads YYNGEE. CDR3 in amino acids: CASSRPDYAGELFF. CDR3 DNA sequence: TGTGCCAGCAGCCGCCCGGACTATGCCGGGGAGCTGTTTTTT.

The rearrangement uses TRBV30 and TRBJ2-3, with D perhaps matching TRBD2 (5 bases). This CDR3 is built from 13 residues. V was shortened by 4 bases and J by 1 base, with 9 bases between the two germline ends. In germline, CDR1 is GTSNPN, CDR2 SVGIG (reference sequence). The CDR3 loop reads CAWNLGGTDTQYF. The DNA for the CDR3 is TGTGCCTGGAACCTCGGGGGCACAGATACGCAGTATTTT.

In the case of this clone: Other DNA sequences in this sample translate to the same CDR3. The V gene is TRBV19, the J gene TRBJ1-5, with no clear D. The CDR3 has 15 amino acids. V was cut by 3 bases and J by 3 bases, with 12 bases left in between. CDR1 and CDR2 (germline): LNHDA, SQIVND (reference sequence). The CDR3 nucleotides are TGTGCCAGTAGTATTTTAAGGGAGACCAATCAGCCCCAGCATTTT. This translates into CASSILRETNQPQHF.

This clone was recorded only once. The V gene is TRBV30, the J gene TRBJ1-5, with 9 bases matching TRBD1. There are 14 residues in the CDR3. Trimming took 4 bases from V and 1 from J; bases not matched to a gene: 2. Germline-derived CDR1 and CDR2 are GTSNPN and SVGIG (reference sequence). The CDR3 bases are TGTGCCTGGAATACAGGGGGCAGCAATCAGCCCCAGCATTTT. Translation gives CAWNTGGSNQPQHF.

V and J are TRBV5-1 and TRBJ2-7, with D maybe TRBD2 (5 bases). CDR3 size: 16 residues. Trimming removed 0 bases from V and 2 bases from J, with 15 bases in between. Germline CDR1 reads SGHRS; CDR2 reads YFSETQ. CDR3 protein: CASSLAVTGLTYEQYF. As DNA, the CDR3 is TGCGCCAGCAGCTTGGCCGTGACCGGACTTACCTACGAGCAGTACTTC. The variable domain in full, completed from reference TRBV5-1 and TRBJ2-7, reads KAGVTQTPRYLIKTRGQQVTLSCSPISGHRSVSWYQQTPGQGLQFLFEYFSETQRNKGNFPGRFSGRQFSNSRSEMNVSTLELGDSALYLCASSLAVTGLTYEQYFGPGTRLTVT.

This sequence joins TRBV14 and TRBJ1-6, with D hard to call. Trimming stripped 0 bases from V and 7 bases from J, with 7 bases between. CDR1 and CDR2 (germline): SGHDN, FVKESK. There are 14 residues in the CDR3. CDR3 protein: CASSQEEHNSPLHF. The CDR3 DNA follows: TGTGCCAGCAGCCAAGAGGAGCACAATTCACCCCTCCACTTT. Together with reference TRBV14 and TRBJ1-6, the CDR3 gives the full variable domain: EAGVTQFPSHSVIEKGQTVTLRCDPISGHDNLYWYRRVMGKEIKFLLHFVKESKQDESGMPNNRFLAERTGGTYSTLKVQPAELEDSGVYFCASSQEEHNSPLHFGNGTRLTVT.

The V and J genes are TRBV4-2 and TRBJ2-5; a weak D match, TRBD2 (7 bases). This CDR3 comprises 16 residues. Germline V gene sequence: CDR1 LGHNA, CDR2 YNFKEQ. The V gene lost 5 bases and the J gene lost 1 base, with 17 bases spanning the gap. CDR3 region: CASSTRGRDSQETQYF. For the CDR3, the DNA is TGTGCCAGCAGCACGCGGGGGCGCGACTCCCAAGAGACCCAGTACTTC.

This chain links TRBV6-5 with TRBJ2-2; D may be TRBD1 (5 bases). CDR3 length: 16 amino acids. Germline V gene data show CDR1 as MNHEY and CDR2 as SVGAGI. V was shortened by 2 bases and J by 0 bases, with 10 bases between the two germline ends. CDR3 loop: CASSYTSRANTGELFF. The CDR3 nucleotides are TGTGCCAGCAGTTACACTTCCAGGGCGAACACCGGGGAGCTGTTTTTT.

The sample holds a few counts of this clone. The J gene is TRBJ2-1, the V gene TRBV7-6; a possible D gene is TRBD2 (5 bases). The CDR3 sequence is 16 residues long. V shed 3 bases and J shed 3 bases, with 15 bases lying between them. In germline, CDR1 is SGHVS, CDR2 FNYEAQ. For the CDR3, the DNA is TGTGCCAGCAGCTTCTCTGGCGGGCCAAGCTACAATGAGCAGTTCTTC. It encodes CASSFSGGPSYNEQFF. Full variable domain (rest looked up from reference TRBV7-6 and TRBJ2-1): GAGVSQSPRYKVTKRGQDVALRCDPISGHVSLYWYRQALGQGPEFLTYFNYEAQQDKSGLPNDRFSAERPEGSISTLTIQRTEQRDSAMYRCASSFSGGPSYNEQFFGPGTRLTVL.

The V call is TRBV19, the J call TRBJ1-2; D uncertain. V lost 7 bases to trimming and J lost 2 bases, with 14 bases between them. This CDR3 is built from 14 residues. Germline V CDR1 and CDR2: LNHDA, SQIVND (reference sequence). The CDR3 sequence: CASTLRGANYGYTF. The CDR3 region has the DNA TGTGCCAGTACCCTCCGCGGAGCAAACTATGGCTACACCTTC.

The J gene is TRBJ1-2, the V gene TRBV10-3; no reliable D call. V was pared by 0 bases and J by 4 bases, with 3 bases between. The CDR3 contains 12 residues. Germline V CDR1 and CDR2: ENHRY, SYGVKD. Written as DNA, the CDR3 is TGTGCCATCAGTGAGTCCCGCTATGGCTACACCTTC. This sequence encodes CAISESRYGYTF.

The genes are TRBV6-5 and TRBJ1-2; the match to TRBD1 covers 8 bases. The germline CDR1 and CDR2 sequences are MNHEY and SVGAGI. Trimming removed 8 bases from V and 3 bases from J; junction bases left unmatched: 11. The CDR3 is made up of 15 amino acids. The CDR3 DNA sequence: TGTGCCAGCCAGGGGGCAGGGGAAGGCGACTATGGCTACACCTTC. Translated, it gives CASQGAGEGDYGYTF.